The 13 T cell receptor beta chains reported below all come from one sample, sequenced in a study of blood T cell repertoires in COVID-19. The table came from immunoSEQ multiplex PCR; TCRdb's copy has only in-frame clones and leaves some out. The sample gives roughly 190,000 clones, about 86% of which show up once; 3.7% is in the top ten. The sequencing sample was made of peripheral blood. The source of these receptors is a man younger than 30 with active or convalescent COVID-19.

This clone was counted only a few times. The V gene is TRBV27, the J gene TRBJ2-2; TRBD1 aligns across 9 bases. The CDR3 runs 15 residues. Trimming cost V 9 bases and J 7 bases; bases outside gene matches: 12. CDR1 and CDR2 (germline): MNHEY, SMNVEV (reference sequence). The CDR3, as DNA: TGTGCCAGTAAGCCTCGGGACAGGGCCGTCGGGGAGCTGTTTTTT. It is translated as CASKPRDRAVGELFF.

The table lists this clone with a few counts. V and J are TRBV5-1 and TRBJ2-2; TRBD2 is a possible D gene (6 bases). Germline lookup yields CDR1 SGHRS and CDR2 YFSETQ. V lost 7 bases and J 8 bases, leaving 21 bases between the germline ends. The CDR3 loop spans 15 amino acids. CDR3 sequence reads: CASSGLPGRGGELFF. The CDR3 bases are TGCGCCAGCTCAGGACTGCCGGGGCGGGGAGGGGAGCTGTTTTTT.

V is TRBV9 and J is TRBJ2-2, with 14 bases identical to TRBD2. Germline assignment: CDR1 SGDLS and CDR2 YYNGEE. With V trimmed by 4 bases and J by 6 bases, 11 bases remained unmatched. The CDR3 is 18 residues long. The CDR3, as DNA: TGTGCCAGCAGCTTCAGAACGCAGACTAGCGGGAGGGCCGGGGAGCTGTTTTTT. Its translation: CASSFRTQTSGRAGELFF. Combining the CDR3 with reference TRBV9 and TRBJ2-2 gives the whole variable domain DSGVTQTPKHLITATGQRVTLRCSPRSGDLSVYWYQQSLDQGLQFLIQYYNGEERAKGNILERFSAQQFPDLHSELNLSSLELGDSALYFCASSFRTQTSGRAGELFFGEGSRLTVL.

This chain joins TRBV4-3 and TRBJ2-1; 10 bases line up with TRBD1. The CDR3 runs 16 residues. Per germline, CDR1 LGHNA and CDR2 YSLEER. The V gene end was trimmed by 4 bases and the J gene end by 2 bases; junction bases not matched to a gene: 5. CDR3 nucleotides: TGCGCCAGCAGCCTGGGGGACAGGGGAGCCTACAATGAGCAGTTCTTC. Translated: CASSLGDRGAYNEQFF.

This sequence joins TRBV27 and TRBJ1-2; the match to TRBD1 covers 10 bases. Trimming removed 6 bases from V and 8 bases from J; junction bases left unmatched: 12. The germline gives CDR1 MNHEY, CDR2 SMNVEV (reference sequence). The CDR3 length is 15 residues. CDR3 DNA: TGTGCCAGCAGGCCCGGGACAGGGGTGTGGGAAGGCTACACCTTC. This gives the protein CASRPGTGVWEGYTF.

The chain recombines TRBV27 with TRBJ1-3; TRBD1 might be the D (5 bases). This CDR3 contains 15 residues. Trimming took off 6 bases at V and 1 base at J, with 13 bases between the two ends. CDR1 and CDR2 from the germline V gene are MNHEY and SMNVEV (reference sequence). Written as DNA, the CDR3 is TGTGCCAGCAGCCAGGTTGGGGGGTCTGGAAACACCATATATTTT. It yields the protein CASSQVGGSGNTIYF.

This clone was detected once. The genes are TRBV19 and TRBJ1-2; D remains ambiguous. The CDR3 totals 16 residues. V was shortened by 7 bases and J by 0 bases, with 18 bases between the two germline ends. The germline gives CDR1 LNHDA, CDR2 SQIVND (reference sequence). The CDR3 spells CASKEDAFISNYGYTF. CDR3 nucleotides: TGTGCCAGTAAGGAGGACGCCTTTATATCTAACTATGGCTACACCTTC.

The chain couples TRBV19 to TRBJ1-1, with D possibly TRBD1 on 5 matching bases. The V end lost 7 bases, the J end lost 5 bases, and 17 bases lay between the germline ends. The CDR3 runs 14 residues. Germline V lookup: CDR1 LNHDA, CDR2 SQIVND (reference sequence). The CDR3 protein is CASTGRGVETEAFF. The CDR3 region has the DNA TGTGCCAGTACCGGCCGGGGGGTCGAGACTGAAGCTTTCTTT. Full variable domain (outside the CDR3, taken from reference TRBV19 and TRBJ1-1): DGGITQSPKYLFRKEGQNVTLSCEQNLNHDAMYWYRQDPGQGLRLIYYSQIVNDFQKGDIAEGYSVSREKKESFPLTVTSAQKNPTAFYLCASTGRGVETEAFFGQGTRLTVV.

This clone was detected only a few times. The chain has TRBV24-1 and TRBJ1-1; perhaps TRBD1 as D (5 bases). Germline V lookup: CDR1 KGHDR, CDR2 SFDVKD. The CDR3 extends over 15 amino acids. The ends were cut back, 1 base at V and 3 bases at J, with 11 bases in the middle. The CDR3: CATSDFGKGYTEAFF. DNA for the CDR3: TGTGCCACCAGTGATTTTGGCAAGGGGTACACTGAAGCTTTCTTT.

Points on this clone: The identical CDR3 is also encoded by other nucleotide sequences in the sample. This chain uses TRBV6-5 with TRBJ1-1; no clear D gene. Trimming removed 2 bases at V and 5 bases at J, with 9 bases between. CDR3 length: 13 amino acids. Germline V gene data show CDR1 as MNHEY and CDR2 as SVGAGI. CDR3 sequence reads: CASSYPGGTEAFF. In nucleotides, the CDR3 is TGTGCCAGCAGTTACCCCGGCGGAACTGAAGCTTTCTTT.

V gene TRBV5-1 combines with J gene TRBJ2-1, with D tentatively TRBD2 (6 bases). The germline V gene encodes CDR1 SGHRS and CDR2 YFSETQ. This CDR3 contains 15 residues. The V gene lost 0 bases and the J gene lost 8 bases, with 15 bases spanning the gap. CDR3 sequence reads: CASSLELAERHEQFF. Here the CDR3 DNA reads TGCGCCAGCAGCTTGGAACTAGCCGAGCGCCATGAGCAGTTCTTC.

The CDR3 is CASSSHSEGSSYNEQFF. The CDR3 DNA is TGTGCCAGCAGCTCCCATAGTGAGGGTTCCTCCTACAATGAGCAGTTCTTC. The chain joins TRBV7-6 to TRBJ2-1; TRBD2 is a possible D gene (5 bases). CDR1 SGHVS and CDR2 FNYEAQ come from the germline V gene. The V end lost 4 bases, the J end lost 0 bases, and 16 bases lay between the germline ends. The CDR3 sequence is 17 residues long.

This rearrangement joins TRBV7-9 to TRBJ1-5, with 9 bases lining up with TRBD1. The V gene's germline CDR1 is SEHNR and CDR2 FQNEAQ (reference sequence). The J segment lost 4 bases and the V segment lost 5 bases, leaving 6 bases of the junction unmatched. The CDR3 sequence is 15 residues long. As DNA, the CDR3 is TGTGCCAGCAGCCCACAGGGGGCGAATAATCAGCCCCAGCATTTT. Its protein product is CASSPQGANNQPQHF.